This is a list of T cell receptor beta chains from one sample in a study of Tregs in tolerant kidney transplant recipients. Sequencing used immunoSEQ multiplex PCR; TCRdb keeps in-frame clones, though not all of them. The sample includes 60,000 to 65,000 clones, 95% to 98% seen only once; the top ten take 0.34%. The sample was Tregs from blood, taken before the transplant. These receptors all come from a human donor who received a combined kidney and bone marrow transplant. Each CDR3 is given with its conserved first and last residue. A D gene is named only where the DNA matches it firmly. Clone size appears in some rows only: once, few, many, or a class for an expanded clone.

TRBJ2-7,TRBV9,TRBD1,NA,TGTGCCAGCAGCGTTGGAGGACAGGGGGTCTACGAGCAGTACTTC,CASSVGGQGVYEQYF
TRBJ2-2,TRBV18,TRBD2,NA,TGTGCCAGCTCACCGACCGGACTAGCGGGGAACACCGGGGAGCTGTTTTTT,CASSPTGLAGNTGELFF
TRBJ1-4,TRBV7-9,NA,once,TGTGCCAGCAGTCCCAGCCCCGGGGGATCGAGTGAAAAACTGTTTTTT,CASSPSPGGSSEKLFF
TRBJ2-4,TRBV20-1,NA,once,TGCAGTGCAATACAGAGAAACATTCAGTACTTC,CSAIQRNIQYF
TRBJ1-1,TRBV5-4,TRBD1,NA,TGTGCCAGCAGCTTGGGCGGGACAGTGAACACTGAAGCTTTCTTT,CASSLGGTVNTEAFF
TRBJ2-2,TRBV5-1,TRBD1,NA,TGCGCCAGCAGCTTGGGAGGGGGCCCTAACACCGGGGAGCTGTTTTTT,CASSLGGGPNTGELFF
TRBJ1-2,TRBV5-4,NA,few,TGTGCCAGCAGCTTGCGGTCACCGGGCTATGGCTACACCTTC,CASSLRSPGYGYTF
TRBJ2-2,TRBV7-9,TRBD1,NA,TGTGCCAGCAGCAACAGCCTCAGGGGGCCCGGGGAGCTGTTTTTT,CASSNSLRGPGELFF
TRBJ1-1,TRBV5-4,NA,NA,TGTGCCAGCAGCGTGACAGTGAACACTGAAGCTTTCTTT,CASSVTVNTEAFF
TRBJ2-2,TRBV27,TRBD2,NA,TGTGCCAGCAGTGGACTAGCGGGAGCCTCGAACACCGGGGAGCTGTTTTTT,CASSGLAGASNTGELFF
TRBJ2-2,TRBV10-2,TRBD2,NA,TGCGCCAGCAGGAGGGGACTAGCAGTCACCGGGGAGCTGTTTTTT,CASRRGLAVTGELFF
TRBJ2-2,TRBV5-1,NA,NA,TGCGCCAGCAGCTTGGTAGTGACCGGGGAGCTGTTTTTT,CASSLVVTGELFF
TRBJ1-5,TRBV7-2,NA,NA,TGTGCCAGCAGCTTACAGGGTCGTAGCAATCAGCCCCAGCATTTT,CASSLQGRSNQPQHF
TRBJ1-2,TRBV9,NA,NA,TGTGCCAGCGCTTATGGGGGGTATGGCTACACCTTC,CASAYGGYGYTF
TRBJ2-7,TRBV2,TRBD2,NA,TGTGCCAGCAGGCGGCTAGCGGGAGTCCTTTATAGGGAGCAGTACTTC,CASRRLAGVLYREQYF
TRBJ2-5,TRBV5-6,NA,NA,TGTGCCAGCAGCTTGGGCCTACAAGAGACCCAGTACTTC,CASSLGLQETQYF
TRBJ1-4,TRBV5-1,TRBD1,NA,TGCGCCAGCAGCCCGATGACAGGGTCGAGTGAAAAACTGTTTTTT,CASSPMTGSSEKLFF
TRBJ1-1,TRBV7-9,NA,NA,TGTGCCAGCAGGTCCACAGGGTCGTCTGAAGCTTTCTTT,CASRSTGSSEAFF
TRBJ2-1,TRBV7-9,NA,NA,TGTGCCAGCAGCTTAGAACTTGGTGGGTTCTTC,CASSLELGGFF
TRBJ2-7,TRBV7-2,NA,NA,TGTGCCAGCAGCTTACTCTACGAGCAGTACTTC,CASSLLYEQYF
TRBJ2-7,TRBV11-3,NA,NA,TGTGCCAGCAGCTTAGCGGGTCCGGCGCCCCTCTACGAGCAGTACTTC,CASSLAGPAPLYEQYF
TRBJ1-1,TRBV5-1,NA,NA,TGCGCCAGCAGCTTGGATGGGAGGACCGAAGCTTTCTTT,CASSLDGRTEAFF
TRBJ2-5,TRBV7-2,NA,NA,TGTGCCAGCACCCCTGGACAAAGGGGCCAGGAGACCCAGTACTTC,CASTPGQRGQETQYF
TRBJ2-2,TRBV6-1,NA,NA,TGTGCCAGCAGTGTGAAAACAGGCACCGGGGAGCTGTTTTTT,CASSVKTGTGELFF
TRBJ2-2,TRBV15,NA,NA,TGTGCCACCAGCAGAGATAAAGGAGTCAACACCGGGGAGCTGTTTTTT,CATSRDKGVNTGELFF
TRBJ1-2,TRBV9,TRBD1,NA,TGTGCCAGCAGCGTAGCTTACAGGGGCGGCTACACCTTC,CASSVAYRGGYTF
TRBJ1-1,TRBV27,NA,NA,TGTGCCAGCAGTCTGGTTGGGGCTGGGGAGAACACTGAAGCTTTCTTT,CASSLVGAGENTEAFF
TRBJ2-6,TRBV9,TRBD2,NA,TGTGCCAGCAGCGTAGTTAATTCTGCTAGCGGGGGCCTCTGGGCCAACGTCCTGACTTTC,CASSVVNSASGGLWANVLTF
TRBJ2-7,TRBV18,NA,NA,TGTGCCAGCTCGCCAAGACTCGACAGCAGCTACGAGCAGTACTTC,CASSPRLDSSYEQYF
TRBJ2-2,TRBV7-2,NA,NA,TGTGCCAGCAGTCCACAGGGCTCCGGGGAGCTGTTTTTT,CASSPQGSGELFF
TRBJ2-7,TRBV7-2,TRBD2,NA,TGTGCCAGCAGCTTAGCGCGGGGGTTTGGGGACGAGCAGTACTTC,CASSLARGFGDEQYF
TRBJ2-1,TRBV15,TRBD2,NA,TGTGCCACCAGCAGAGCCCCACTAGCGGGAGTTTACAATGAGCAGTTCTTC,CATSRAPLAGVYNEQFF
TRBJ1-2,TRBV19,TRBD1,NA,TGTGCCAGTAGTCCGGGACAGGCCAGTCTCGGCTACACCTTC,CASSPGQASLGYTF
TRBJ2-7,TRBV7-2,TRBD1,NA,TGTGCCAGCAGCTTATGGGGACAGCTAGCCTACGAGCAGTACTTC,CASSLWGQLAYEQYF
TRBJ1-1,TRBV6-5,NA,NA,TGTGCCAGCAGTACCGGGAACACTGAAGCTTTCTTT,CASSTGNTEAFF
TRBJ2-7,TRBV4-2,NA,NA,TGTGCCAGCAGCCAAGATCGCAGAACCTACGAGCAGTACTTC,CASSQDRRTYEQYF
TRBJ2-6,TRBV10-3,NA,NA,TGTGCCATCAGTGAGTCGGCCTCGACTGGGGCCAACGTCCTGACTTTC,CAISESASTGANVLTF
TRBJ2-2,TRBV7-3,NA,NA,TGTGCCAGCAGCTCTTACACCGGGGAGCTGTTTTTT,CASSSYTGELFF
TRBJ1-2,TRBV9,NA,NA,TGTGCCAGCAGCGTAGGTGTAGGGGCGGACTATGGCTACACCTTC,CASSVGVGADYGYTF
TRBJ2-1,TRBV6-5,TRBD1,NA,TGTGCCAGCAGAAACACAGGGGGGTCGGTCAATGAGCAGTTCTTC,CASRNTGGSVNEQFF
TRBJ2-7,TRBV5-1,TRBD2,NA,TGCGCCAGCAGCTTGGTTTTCGGCGGGAGACCTTACGAGCAGTACTTC,CASSLVFGGRPYEQYF
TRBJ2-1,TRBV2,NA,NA,TGTGCCAGCAGTGAACTTGTTTACAATGAGCAGTTCTTC,CASSELVYNEQFF
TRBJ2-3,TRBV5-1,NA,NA,TGCGCCAGCACCCTCGGTGGTATGAGCACAGATACGCAGTATTTT,CASTLGGMSTDTQYF
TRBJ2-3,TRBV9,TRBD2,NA,TGTGCCAGCAGCGTAGCTTCTAGCGGGAGGGCCGGAGATACGCAGTATTTT,CASSVASSGRAGDTQYF
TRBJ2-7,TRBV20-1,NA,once,TGCAGTGCTATGCAGGGTTACGAGCAGTACTTC,CSAMQGYEQYF
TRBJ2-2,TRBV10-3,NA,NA,TGTGCCATCAGTGACTTGATAGTCGGGGTCACCGGGGAGCTGTTTTTT,CAISDLIVGVTGELFF
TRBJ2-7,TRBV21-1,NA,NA,TGTGCCAGCAGCACGGCTGGACGGGGGGCCTACGAGCAGTACTTC,CASSTAGRGAYEQYF
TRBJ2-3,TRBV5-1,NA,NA,TGCGCCAGCATGTCCGGCGGTGGCACAGATACGCAGTATTTT,CASMSGGGTDTQYF
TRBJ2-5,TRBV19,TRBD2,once,TGTGCCAGTAGCTATAGCGGGGTACAAGAGACCCAGTACTTC,CASSYSGVQETQYF
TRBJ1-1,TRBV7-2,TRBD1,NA,TGTGCCAGCAGCCATCTTGTTGGGACAGCGAACACTGAAGCTTTCTTT,CASSHLVGTANTEAFF
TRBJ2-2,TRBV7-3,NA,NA,TGTGCCAGCAGCTTAGGCACGACATGGACCGGGGAGCTGTTTTTT,CASSLGTTWTGELFF
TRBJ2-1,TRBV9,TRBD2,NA,TGTGCCAGCAGCCCAAGGACTAGCGCTTACAATGAGCAGTTCTTC,CASSPRTSAYNEQFF
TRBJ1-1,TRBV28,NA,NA,TGTGCCAGCAGTCCCGGAGTCTCTGGGTTCACTGAAGCTTTCTTT,CASSPGVSGFTEAFF